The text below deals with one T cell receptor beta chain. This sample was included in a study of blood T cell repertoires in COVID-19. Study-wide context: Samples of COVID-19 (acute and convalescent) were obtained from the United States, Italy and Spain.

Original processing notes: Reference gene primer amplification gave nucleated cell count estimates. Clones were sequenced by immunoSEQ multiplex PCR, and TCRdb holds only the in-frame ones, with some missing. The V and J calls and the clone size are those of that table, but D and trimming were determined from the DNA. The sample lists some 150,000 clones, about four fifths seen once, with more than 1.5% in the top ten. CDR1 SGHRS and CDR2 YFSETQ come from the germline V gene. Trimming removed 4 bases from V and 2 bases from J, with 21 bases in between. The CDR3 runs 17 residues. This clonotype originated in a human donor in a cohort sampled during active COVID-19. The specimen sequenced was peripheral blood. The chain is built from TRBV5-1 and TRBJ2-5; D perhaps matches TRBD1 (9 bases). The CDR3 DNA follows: TGCGCCAGCAGCCTTGCGGGGGGACAGGGACAACAAGAGACCCAGTACTTC. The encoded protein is CASSLAGGQGQQETQYF.